The source of this T cell receptor beta chain is a study of T cells in Graves' hyperthyroidism and ophthalmopathy. The germline gives CDR1 SGHDT, CDR2 YYEEEE. V lost 2 bases and J lost 4, with 7 bases in between. This CDR3 comprises 13 residues. Amplification yielded TCR beta CDR3 regions, with RNA transcripts as the source. TCR CDR3 regions were first amplified by RT-PCR with HTBI primers. One entry per CDR3 protein results from TCRdb running MiXCR on the multiplex PCR reads. The data show around 420,000 distinct CDR3 sequences, roughly 13% seen once. This clonotype has only a few counts. The TCR originated in a woman aged 18 to 35 with Graves' hyperthyroidism. The J gene is TRBJ1-3, the V gene TRBV5-6, with D hard to call. Material: blood. This CDR3 reads CASSFAPGNTIYF. The CDR3 DNA reads TGTGCCAGCAGCTTCGCCCCCGGAAACACCATATATTTT.